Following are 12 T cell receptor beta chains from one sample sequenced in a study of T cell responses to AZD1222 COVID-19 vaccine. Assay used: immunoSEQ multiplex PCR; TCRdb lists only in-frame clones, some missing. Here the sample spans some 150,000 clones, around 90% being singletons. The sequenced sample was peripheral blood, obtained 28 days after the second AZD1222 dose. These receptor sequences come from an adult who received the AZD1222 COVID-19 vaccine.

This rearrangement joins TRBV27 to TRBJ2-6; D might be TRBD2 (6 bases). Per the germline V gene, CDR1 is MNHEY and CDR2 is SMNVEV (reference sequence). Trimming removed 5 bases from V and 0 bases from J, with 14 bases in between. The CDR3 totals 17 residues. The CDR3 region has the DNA TGTGCCAGCAGTAACGGGACTTCACTCTCTGGGGCCAACGTCCTGACTTTC. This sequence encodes CASSNGTSLSGANVLTF.

This CDR3 reads CASGLGPQGFYGYTF. Here the CDR3 DNA reads TGTGCTAGTGGTTTGGGCCCACAGGGCTTCTATGGCTACACCTTC. V is TRBV12-5 and J is TRBJ1-2; TRBD1 is a possible D gene (6 bases). The CDR3 contains 15 residues. The germline V and J ends were trimmed by 1 base and 4 bases, with 13 bases remaining between them. The germline V gene has CDR1 LGHNT and CDR2 FRNRAP.

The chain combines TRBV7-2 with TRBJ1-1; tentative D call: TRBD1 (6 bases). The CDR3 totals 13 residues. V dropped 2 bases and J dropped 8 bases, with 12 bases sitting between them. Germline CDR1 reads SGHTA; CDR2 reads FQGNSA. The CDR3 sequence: CASSLRGVDEAFF. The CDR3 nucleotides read TGTGCCAGCAGCTTAAGGGGGGTTGACGAAGCTTTCTTT.

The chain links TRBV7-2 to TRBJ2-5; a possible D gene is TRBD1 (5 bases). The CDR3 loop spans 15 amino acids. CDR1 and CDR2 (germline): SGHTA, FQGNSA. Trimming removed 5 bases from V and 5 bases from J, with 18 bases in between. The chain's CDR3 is CASSGRTLSLETQYF. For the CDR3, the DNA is TGTGCCAGCAGCGGCCGGACATTATCCCTCGAGACCCAGTACTTC.

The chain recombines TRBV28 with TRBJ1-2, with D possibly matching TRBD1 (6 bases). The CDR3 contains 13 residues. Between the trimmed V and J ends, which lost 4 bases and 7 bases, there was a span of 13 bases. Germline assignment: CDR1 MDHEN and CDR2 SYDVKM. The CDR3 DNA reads TGTGCCAGCAGTTCCCCGGGGGCGGGTGGCTACACCTTC. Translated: CASSSPGAGGYTF.

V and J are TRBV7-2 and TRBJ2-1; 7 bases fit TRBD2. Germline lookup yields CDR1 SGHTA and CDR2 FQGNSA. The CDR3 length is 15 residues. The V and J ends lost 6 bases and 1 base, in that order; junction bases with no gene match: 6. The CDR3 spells CASSSSGMSYNEQFF. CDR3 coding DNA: TGTGCCAGCAGTTCAAGCGGGATGTCCTACAATGAGCAGTTCTTC.

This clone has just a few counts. CDR3 protein: CSVQGGWTYEQYF. The CDR3 DNA reads TGCAGCGTTCAAGGGGGCTGGACCTACGAGCAGTACTTC. The rearrangement uses TRBV29-1 and TRBJ2-7, with 7 positions matching TRBD1. Per germline, CDR1 SQVTM and CDR2 ANQGSEA. Trimming at V came to 5 bases and at J to 2 bases, leaving 6 bases not matched to a gene. This CDR3 spans 13 amino acids.

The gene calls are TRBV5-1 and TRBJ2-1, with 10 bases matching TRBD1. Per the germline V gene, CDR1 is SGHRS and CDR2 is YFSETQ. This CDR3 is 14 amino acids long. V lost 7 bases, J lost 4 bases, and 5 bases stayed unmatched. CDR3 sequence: CASSPGQGYNEQFF. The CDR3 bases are TGCGCCAGCTCCCCGGGACAGGGGTACAATGAGCAGTTCTTC.

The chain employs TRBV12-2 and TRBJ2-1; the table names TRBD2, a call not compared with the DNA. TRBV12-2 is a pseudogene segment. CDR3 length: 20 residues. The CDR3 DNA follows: TGTGCAAGTCGCTTACCTCGAATGAGTGGGACTAGCGGGAGGGAAGGTGAGCAGTTCTTC. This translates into CASRLPRMSGTSGREGEQFF.

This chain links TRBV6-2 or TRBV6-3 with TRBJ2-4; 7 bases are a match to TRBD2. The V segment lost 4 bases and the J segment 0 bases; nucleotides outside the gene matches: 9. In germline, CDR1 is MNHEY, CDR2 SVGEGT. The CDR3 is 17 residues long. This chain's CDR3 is CASSFGGGTLAKNIQYF. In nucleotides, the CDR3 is TGTGCCAGCAGTTTTGGCGGGGGAACATTAGCCAAAAACATTCAGTACTTC.

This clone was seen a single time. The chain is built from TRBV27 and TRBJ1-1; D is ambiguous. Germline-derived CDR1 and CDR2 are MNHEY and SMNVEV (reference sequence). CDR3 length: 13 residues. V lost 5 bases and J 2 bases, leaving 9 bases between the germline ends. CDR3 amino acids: CASSTEENTEAFF. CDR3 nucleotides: TGTGCCAGCAGTACAGAGGAAAACACTGAAGCTTTCTTT.

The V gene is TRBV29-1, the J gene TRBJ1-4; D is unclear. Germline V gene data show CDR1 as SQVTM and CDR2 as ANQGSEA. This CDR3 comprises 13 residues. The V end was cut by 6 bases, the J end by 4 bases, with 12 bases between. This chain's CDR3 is CSVRFGHNEKLFF. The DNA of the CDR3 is TGCAGCGTCCGGTTCGGTCATAATGAAAAACTGTTTTTT.